These T cell receptor beta chains were read from a single sample in a study of T cells in Graves' hyperthyroidism and ophthalmopathy. One entry per CDR3 protein, called by TCRdb with MiXCR from the multiplex PCR reads. The sample holds about 420,000 distinct CDR3 sequences, roughly 13% seen once. Sequenced input: blood. The source of these receptors is a woman between 18 and 30 years old with Graves' hyperthyroidism. Both conserved end residues are part of each CDR3. Fields, in order: V gene, CDR3 protein.

>TRBV30
CAWSVLGNEQFF
>TRBV6-2/TRBV6-3
CASRLTSGRAGETQYF
>TRBV5-5
CASSLGPGDEKLFF
>TRBV19
CASSISFLRSETQYF
>TRBV10-3
CAISDRQVMNTEAFF
>TRBV12-3/TRBV12-4
CASSLRRVNTEAFF
>TRBV5-1
CASSSKRGGGDINYGYTF
>TRBV4-1
CASSQEGRVLQETQYF
>TRBV11-1
CASSFGGSGRSDTQYF
>TRBV12-3/TRBV12-4
CASSETTSYGYTF
>TRBV20-1
CSASGAGGYEQYF
>TRBV6-1
CASSSPAGLQYNEQFF
>TRBV9
CASSVAGGGTDTQYF
>TRBV7-6
CASSKSTGSYEQYF
>TRBV28
CASSFSFRSGELFF
>TRBV7-9
CASSFQQGAETQYF
>TRBV19
CASSIRGENTEAFF
>TRBV2
CASSLPTGGGQPQHF
>TRBV30
CAWSEGGQRRNTIYF
>TRBV5-4
CASSSKTSSAYNEQFF
>TRBV20-1
CSDNSYNSPLHF
>TRBV20-1
CSAVKAVDTQYF
>TRBV30
CAWIRGTNYGYTF